This T cell receptor (beta chain) was recovered during a study of cytomegalovirus exposure and HLA in healthy donors. Study conclusions and caveats: An apparent linkage of common viral pathogens to several of the most significant clusters emerged in a later analysis.

A note on this clone: Its antigen remains unknown.

J gave up 2 bases and V 6 bases, and 3 bases lay outside the gene matches. The length of the CDR3 is 14 residues. Germline lookup yields CDR1 KGHSH and CDR2 LQKENI. Primers: 60 Vbeta forward and 13 Jbeta reverse. Sequencing was performed with immunoSEQ multiplex PCR; in TCRdb, only in-frame clones are kept and a portion is missing. The data contain about 160,000 clones, approximately 81% of them seen just once; the ten biggest clones take up more than 2%. This receptor was identified in a man aged 18 to 35 in good health and CMV-seropositive. The sample comprised PBMCs. This rearrangement joins TRBV18 to TRBJ2-7; the match to TRBD2 covers 11 bases. DNA for the CDR3: TGTGCCAGCTCGGTAGCGGGGGGGCCCTACGAGCAGTACTTC. This encodes CASSVAGGPYEQYF.